The entry that follows covers one T cell receptor beta chain sequence. The data are from a study of sequential checkpoint blockade in melanoma. As to treatment: randomized to nivolumab then ipilimumab (arm A) or the reverse (arm B). Sorted cells were live CD3+CD8+, lacking CD19 and CD56, from PBMCs. The germline CDR1 and CDR2 sequences are SNHLY and FYNNEI. The CDR3 spans 21 residues. Libraries were prepared by immunoSEQ multiplex PCR; TCRdb keeps only in-frame clonotypes and omits some of them. In the table there are about 38,000 clones, 70% to 90% of which are singletons. The clonotype was recovered from a human donor with melanoma. Material: CD8+ T cells sorted from blood (inferred from file names), obtained from a patient given nivolumab and ipilimumab in sequence. This chain uses TRBV2 with TRBJ2-5; 13 nucleotides match TRBD2. The J call could be wrong; TRBJ2-7 is a better fit for the DNA end. DNA for the CDR3: TGTGCCAGCAGTTACTGGCAGGATTGGGACGGGACTAGCGGGACCCTCTACGAGCAGTACTTC. Translation: CASSYWQDWDGTSGTLYEQYF.